One and the same sample provided the 17 T cell receptor beta chains below, sequenced in a study of blood T cell repertoires in COVID-19 (dated by TCRdb to the early 2020s). Library preparation used the immunoSEQ multiplex PCR assay. The source is immuneACCESS, and TCRdb retained only in-frame sequences with V and J called. Part of the clones is not carried over; for the studies checked, unresolved V genes explain less than half of this, and the remainder is unexplained. This sample has under 250,000 clones in its table, and roughly 83% of those were observed once. About 9.6% of the sample rests with the top ten. Sequenced material: peripheral blood. The source of these receptors is a man older than 75 with acute or convalescent COVID-19.

This chain links TRBV3-1 (or the pseudogene TRBV3-2) with TRBJ1-2; D perhaps matches TRBD1 (5 bases). Germline V gene sequence: CDR1 LGHDT, CDR2 YNNKEL (reference sequence). V gave up 4 bases and J gave up 0 bases, with 9 bases separating them. CDR3 length: 14 amino acids. CDR3 nucleotide sequence: TGTGCCAGCAGCCTTTTAGGGGCTAACTATGGCTACACCTTC. Protein product: CASSLLGANYGYTF.

As to this clone: At the DNA level, this CDR3 is encoded by other sequences in the same sample as well. J is TRBJ1-1 and V is TRBV5-1, with a weak D call TRBD1 (5 bases). In germline, CDR1 is SGHRS, CDR2 YFSETQ. V lost 0 bases to trimming and J lost 2 bases, with 8 bases between them. This CDR3 has 14 residues. The CDR3 here is CASSLGGSNTEAFF. The CDR3 DNA sequence: TGCGCCAGCAGCTTGGGGGGCAGTAACACTGAAGCTTTCTTT.

The V and J genes are TRBV19 and TRBJ1-4, with 7 bases aligning to TRBD1. J lost 11 bases, V lost 3 bases, and 3 bases had no gene match. The CDR3 spans 12 residues. Germline V gene sequence: CDR1 LNHDA, CDR2 SQIVND (reference sequence). CDR3 bases: TGTGCCAGTAGTATGGGACAGACGAAACTGTTTTTT. It yields the protein CASSMGQTKLFF.

V and J are TRBV5-1 and TRBJ2-7; weak D call: TRBD2 (5 bases). This CDR3 contains 14 residues. V shed 0 bases and J shed 4 bases, with 11 bases lying between them. Per germline, CDR1 SGHRS and CDR2 YFSETQ. CDR3 nucleotide sequence: TGCGCCAGCAGCTTGGATCCGGGAAATTACGAGCAGTACTTC. It encodes CASSLDPGNYEQYF. The full variable domain, in which reference TRBV5-1 and TRBJ2-7 provide the parts outside the CDR3, is KAGVTQTPRYLIKTRGQQVTLSCSPISGHRSVSWYQQTPGQGLQFLFEYFSETQRNKGNFPGRFSGRQFSNSRSEMNVSTLELGDSALYLCASSLDPGNYEQYFGPGTRLTVT.

The V and J genes are TRBV15 and TRBJ1-1, with D possibly being TRBD1 (5 bases). The CDR3 runs to 16 residues. Germline values: CDR1 LNHNV, CDR2 YYDKDF (reference sequence). Trimming removed 0 bases at V and 1 base at J, with 12 bases between. In DNA form, the CDR3 reads TGTGCCACCAGCAGAGATCGACAGAAGAGGAACACTGAAGCTTTCTTT. Translation gives CATSRDRQKRNTEAFF.

The V and J genes are TRBV19 and TRBJ1-4; 7 bases match TRBD1. With 8 bases clipped from V and 5 bases from J, the junction kept 8 bases outside the gene matches. The CDR3 has 14 amino acids. The V gene's germline CDR1 is LNHDA and CDR2 SQIVND (reference sequence). The CDR3 loop is CASRRQGTNEKLFF. For the CDR3, the DNA is TGTGCCAGTCGTCGACAGGGTACGAATGAAAAACTGTTTTTT.

The rearrangement uses TRBV5-1 and TRBJ2-7; D perhaps matches TRBD2 (5 bases). CDR1 SGHRS and CDR2 YFSETQ come from the germline V gene. Trimming cost V 5 bases and J 4 bases, with 13 bases left between them. The CDR3 runs to 13 residues. CDR3 protein: CASSEGTTYEQYF. CDR3 nucleotides: TGCGCCAGCAGTGAGGGTACGACTTACGAGCAGTACTTC.

The chain links TRBV7-2 to TRBJ2-5; D perhaps matches TRBD1 (6 bases). The ends were cut back, 1 base at V and 1 base at J, with 10 bases in the middle. Germline values: CDR1 SGHTA, CDR2 FQGNSA. This CDR3 comprises 15 residues. CDR3 bases: TGTGCCAGCAGCTTAGAGGGGGACACCCAAGAGACCCAGTACTTC. Its protein product is CASSLEGDTQETQYF.

This chain connects TRBV30 to TRBJ1-2; possible D gene TRBD1, 6 bases. The CDR3 runs to 12 residues. Trimming pared 2 bases from V and 10 bases from J, leaving 14 bases between. CDR1 and CDR2 from the germline V gene are GTSNPN and SVGIG (reference sequence). CDR3 in amino acids: CAWSPQGFSYTF. CDR3 in DNA: TGTGCCTGGAGTCCCCAGGGGTTTTCCTACACCTTC.

CDR3 residues: CASSTVHRGPYEQYF. The CDR3 DNA reads as TGTGCCAGCAGTACCGTCCACAGGGGGCCCTACGAGCAGTACTTC. The V gene is TRBV28, the J gene TRBJ2-7; 9 positions match TRBD1. The length of the CDR3 is 15 residues. V dropped 5 bases and J dropped 2; count of bases not matched to a gene: 7. The germline CDR1 and CDR2 sequences are MDHEN and SYDVKM.

The chain uses TRBV5-4 and TRBJ2-7; D is possibly TRBD1 (5 bases). Trimming took off 4 bases at V and 3 bases at J, with 17 bases between the two ends. From germline, CDR1 is SGHNT and CDR2 YYREEE (reference sequence). CDR3 size: 15 residues. The CDR3 nucleotides read TGTGCCAGCAGCCCGGACACGGCGGCAAGCTACGAGCAGTACTTC. It encodes CASSPDTAASYEQYF.

This chain connects TRBV7-9 to TRBJ2-1; TRBD2 agrees at 7 bases. Looked up from germline, CDR1 is SEHNR and CDR2 is FQNEAQ (reference sequence). V lost 6 bases and J lost 0; bases outside the gene matches: 5. CDR3 length equals 15 residues. Here the CDR3 DNA reads TGTGCCAGCAGGCGGGAGCTAAGCTCCTACAATGAGCAGTTCTTC. Its protein is CASRRELSSYNEQFF.

This clone has only a few counts. In DNA form, the CDR3 reads TGCGCCAGCAAAGGTCCAGGAACGAACACCGGGGAGCTGTTTTTT. Protein: CASKGPGTNTGELFF. V usage is TRBV5-1 and J usage is TRBJ2-2; D is unclear. Germline CDR1 SGHRS, CDR2 YFSETQ. CDR3 length: 15 residues. The germline V and J ends were trimmed by 6 bases and 0 bases, with 12 bases remaining between them.

This clone came up once. The gene calls are TRBV30 and TRBJ2-3; 12 nucleotides agree with TRBD2. The CDR3 is made up of 17 amino acids. From germline, CDR1 is GTSNPN and CDR2 SVGIG (reference sequence). V lost 3 bases, J lost 5 bases, and 12 bases stayed unmatched. CDR3 amino acids: CAWRPTRLAGAKDTQYF. In nucleotides, the CDR3 is TGTGCCTGGAGGCCAACCCGACTAGCGGGGGCGAAAGATACGCAGTATTTT.

The rearrangement uses TRBV6-5 and TRBJ1-2; TRBD1 is a possible D gene (5 bases). CDR1 and CDR2 from the germline V gene are MNHEY and SVGAGI. Trimming left V 6 bases short and J 0 bases short, with 14 bases between. This CDR3 contains 15 residues. The CDR3 DNA follows: TGTGCCAGCAGCCCCGACAGCAACCCTAACTATGGCTACACCTTC. This translates into CASSPDSNPNYGYTF.

The rearrangement uses TRBV5-1 and TRBJ2-7, with 9 bases aligning to TRBD1. This CDR3 has 14 amino acids. With 5 bases clipped from V and 5 bases from J, the junction kept 8 bases outside the gene matches. Germline loops: CDR1 SGHRS, CDR2 YFSETQ. In nucleotides, the CDR3 is TGCGCCAGCAGAACCGGGACAGGGACCCACGAGCAGTACTTC. Protein: CASRTGTGTHEQYF.

The chain couples TRBV18 to TRBJ2-3; 13 bases fit TRBD2. The ends lost 3 bases at V and 5 bases at J; junction bases unmatched: 5. There are 16 residues in the CDR3. Germline V gene data show CDR1 as KGHSH and CDR2 as LQKENI. The CDR3 nucleotides read TGTGCCAGCTCACCGGGACTAGCGGGATCTAAAGATACGCAGTATTTT. This sequence encodes CASSPGLAGSKDTQYF.